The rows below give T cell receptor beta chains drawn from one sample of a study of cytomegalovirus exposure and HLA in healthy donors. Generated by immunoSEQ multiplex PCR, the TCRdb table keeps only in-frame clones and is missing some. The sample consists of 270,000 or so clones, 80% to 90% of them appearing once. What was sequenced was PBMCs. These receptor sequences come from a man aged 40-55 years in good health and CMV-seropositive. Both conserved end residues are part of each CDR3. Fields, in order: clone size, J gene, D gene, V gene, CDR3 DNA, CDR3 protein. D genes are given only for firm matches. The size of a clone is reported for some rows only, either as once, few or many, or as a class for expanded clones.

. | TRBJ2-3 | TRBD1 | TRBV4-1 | TGCGCCAGCAGCCAAGTCACCGGGACAGGGAGTACAGATACGCAGTATTTT | CASSQVTGTGSTDTQYF
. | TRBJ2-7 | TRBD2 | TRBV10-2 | TGCGCCATCCGACCGGTGACTAGCGGGACCTACGAGCAGTACTTC | CAIRPVTSGTYEQYF
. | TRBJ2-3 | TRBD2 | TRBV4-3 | TGCGCCAGCAGCCCGCGGGAGGACGGCACAGATACGCAGTATTTT | CASSPREDGTDTQYF
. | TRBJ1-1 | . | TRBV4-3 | TGCGCCAGCAGCCACTCTGGAGGGGTTGAAGCTTTCTTT | CASSHSGGVEAFF
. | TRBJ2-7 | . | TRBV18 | TGTGCCAGCTCACCAGGGACATTGCACTCCTACGAGCAGTACTTC | CASSPGTLHSYEQYF
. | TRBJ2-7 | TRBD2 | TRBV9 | TGTGCCAGCAGCGTAGATAGCGGGAGGGCCTACGAGCAGTACTTC | CASSVDSGRAYEQYF
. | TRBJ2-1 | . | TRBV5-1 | TGCGCCAGCATGGCAGGAGGTGTAGGCGATGAGCAGTTCTTC | CASMAGGVGDEQFF
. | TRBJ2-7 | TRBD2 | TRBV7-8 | TGTGCCAGCAGAGCGGGGCGGAGAGAGTACTACGAGCAGTACTTC | CASRAGRREYYEQYF
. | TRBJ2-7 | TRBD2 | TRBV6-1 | TGTGCCAGCCTAAGGGTGGCTAGCGGATCCTACGAGCAGTACTTC | CASLRVASGSYEQYF
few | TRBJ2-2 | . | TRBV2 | TGTGCCAGCAGCCAGGAGAACACCGGGGAGCTGTTTTTT | CASSQENTGELFF
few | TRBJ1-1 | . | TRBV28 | TGTGCCAGCAGTTTAGGGGGCTCGGGGAACACTGAAGCTTTCTTT | CASSLGGSGNTEAFF
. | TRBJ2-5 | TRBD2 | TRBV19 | TGTGCCAGTAGTACCGGACTAGCGGGAGCCTGGGAGACCCAGTACTTC | CASSTGLAGAWETQYF
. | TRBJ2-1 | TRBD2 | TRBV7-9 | TGTGCCAGCAGCCAGACTAGCGTCAACAATGAGCAGTTCTTC | CASSQTSVNNEQFF
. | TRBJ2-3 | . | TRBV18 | TGTGCCAGCTCCCCCCCTGGAGGGGCAGATACGCAGTATTTT | CASSPPGGADTQYF
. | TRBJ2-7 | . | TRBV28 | TGTGCCAGCAGTTCCGGACAGCGGAGGAACGAGCAGTACTTC | CASSSGQRRNEQYF
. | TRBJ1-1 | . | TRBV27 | TGTGCCAGCGGCGGCGAGGTCGGCACTGAAGCTTTCTTT | CASGGEVGTEAFF
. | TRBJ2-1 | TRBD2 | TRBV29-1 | TGCAGCGCTCCTAGCCGGACTAGCGTTGGTGAGCAGTTCTTC | CSAPSRTSVGEQFF
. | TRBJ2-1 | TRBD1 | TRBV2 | TGTGCCAGCAGTTTAGACAGGGGATGGAACAATGAGCAGTTCTTC | CASSLDRGWNNEQFF
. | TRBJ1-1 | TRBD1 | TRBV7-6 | TGTGCCAGCAGCTTAGATGGGGACGGACAGGGGAACACTGAAGCTTTCTTT | CASSLDGDGQGNTEAFF
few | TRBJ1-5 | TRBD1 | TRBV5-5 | TGTGCCAGCAGCTCGGTGGGTCAGGGGGTTCAGCCCCAGCATTTT | CASSSVGQGVQPQHF
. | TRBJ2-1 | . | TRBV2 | TGTGCCAGCAGTGAAGGGAGTCGGCAGGAGCAGTTCTTC | CASSEGSRQEQFF
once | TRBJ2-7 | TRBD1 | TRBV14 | TGTGCCAGCAGCTCGTGGGGACAGAGCTACGAGCAGTACTTC | CASSSWGQSYEQYF
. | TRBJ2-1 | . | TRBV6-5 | TGTGCCAGCAGCCCTACCAGGGGCTCCTACAATGAGCAGTTCTTC | CASSPTRGSYNEQFF
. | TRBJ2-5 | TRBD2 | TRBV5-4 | TGTGCCAGCGGACTGGGACTAGCGGGAGGGATAGAGACCCAGTACTTC | CASGLGLAGGIETQYF
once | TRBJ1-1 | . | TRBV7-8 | TGTGCCAGCGTTACAGGGAGGAACACTGAAGCTTTCTTT | CASVTGRNTEAFF
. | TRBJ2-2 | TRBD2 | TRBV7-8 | TGTGCCAGCAGCCGGCGGGGGGATTCCACCGGGGAGCTGTTTTTT | CASSRRGDSTGELFF
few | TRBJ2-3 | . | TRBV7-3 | TGTGCCAGCAGCTTAGGATCGGGTAGCGGCACAGATACGCAGTATTTT | CASSLGSGSGTDTQYF